The 7 T cell receptor beta chains below were found in one sample sequenced in a study of PD-1 blockade in classical Hodgkin lymphoma. Using immunoSEQ multiplex PCR, the repertoire was profiled, and TCRdb retains in-frame clones only, with some absent. This sample yields more than 25,000 clones, of which 85% to 90% are seen a single time; about 2.4% belongs to the top ten. Time point reported: cycle 4 day 1 (C4D1), after more than five weeks of nivolumab. Every patient relapsed after autologous stem cell transplantation, and brentuximab vedotin exposure varied. Purification of CD4+ T cells from thawed PBMCs was performed via magnetic negative selection. The input for sequencing was CD4+ T cells from blood, taken before the fourth cycle of nivolumab. The receptor source for this set is a human donor with classical Hodgkin lymphoma.

This clone appeared a few times. This rearrangement joins TRBV6-5 to TRBJ1-2; TRBD1 might be the D (6 bases). Germline values: CDR1 MNHEY, CDR2 SVGAGI. V lost 5 bases and J 9 bases, leaving 22 bases between the germline ends. The CDR3 runs to 15 residues. The CDR3 loop reads CASSAVTGSGGSYTF. The CDR3 DNA reads as TGTGCCAGCAGTGCGGTGACAGGATCCGGGGGAAGCTACACCTTC.

This CDR3 reads CAWSVGQGAALGTIYF. The CDR3 DNA is TGTGCCTGGAGTGTCGGGCAGGGGGCTGCCTTAGGCACCATATATTTT. The rearrangement links TRBV30 to TRBJ1-3, with 8 bases lining up with TRBD1. V shed 0 bases, J shed 9 bases, and the junction held 13 bases outside the gene matches. The germline CDR1 and CDR2 sequences are GTSNPN and SVGIG (reference sequence). This CDR3 has 16 amino acids.

This chain links TRBV18 with TRBJ2-5, with 9 bases lining up with TRBD2. Germline V gives CDR1 KGHSH, CDR2 LQKENI. V was clipped by 3 bases and J by 3 bases; unmatched bases: 8. The CDR3 is 16 amino acids. The CDR3 DNA sequence: TGTGCCAGCTCACCGGCTAGTAGCGGGAGAGAAGAGACCCAGTACTTC. Protein product: CASSPASSGREETQYF.

This chain links TRBV29-1 with TRBJ1-5; D remains ambiguous. Germline V gene data show CDR1 as SQVTM and CDR2 as ANQGSEA. Trimming left V 4 bases short and J 0 bases short, with 7 bases between. The length of the CDR3 is 13 residues. DNA of the CDR3: TGCAGCGTTGCGGAACGTAGCAATCAGCCCCAGCATTTT. Translating gives CSVAERSNQPQHF.

This sequence joins TRBV18 and TRBJ1-1; 7 positions match TRBD1. The CDR3 has 16 amino acids. From germline, CDR1 is KGHSH and CDR2 LQKENI. V trimming: 1 base; J trimming: 3 bases; junction bases outside the gene matches: 8. CDR3 sequence (DNA): TGTGCCAGCTCACCACTCCCGACAGGGAGGGACACTGAAGCTTTCTTT. Encoded protein: CASSPLPTGRDTEAFF.

The chain couples TRBV11-1 to TRBJ2-7; 9 bases are shared with TRBD2. Trimming took 7 bases from V and 1 from J; bases not matched to a gene: 8. The CDR3 spans 15 residues. The germline CDR1 and CDR2 sequences are SGHAT and FQDESV (reference sequence). DNA of the CDR3: TGTGCCAGCACCCGTAGCGGGAGAGGTTCCTACGAGCAGTACTTC. It codes for CASTRSGRGSYEQYF.

The chain combines TRBV11-2 with TRBJ2-2; D remains unclear. Germline CDR1 SGHAT, CDR2 FQNNGV. Trimming shortened V by 2 bases and J by 7 bases, and 11 bases separated the two germline ends. The CDR3 spans 14 residues. The CDR3 loop is CASSLNGFGGELFF. The DNA of the CDR3 is TGTGCCAGCAGCTTAAATGGATTTGGCGGGGAGCTGTTTTTT.